This T cell receptor (beta chain) was observed in a study of T cells in Graves' hyperthyroidism and ophthalmopathy (dated by TCRdb to between 2019 and 2020). With regard to the full study: Peripheral blood samples were taken at initial diagnosis, before any treatment was given. To identify TCR V-J signatures that set the groups apart, the researchers used a discovery cohort of about a hundred patients, made up of under 50 with Graves' ophthalmopathy and approximately 57 with stable Graves' hyperthyroidism. Prospective prediction of ophthalmopathy was tested in an independent validation cohort consisting of fewer than 20 hyperthyroidism patients and approximately 16 patients who later progressed to ophthalmopathy. The roughly 100 discovery patients were randomly divided into training and test sets at a 7:3 ratio. In addition, the study compared T-cell repertoires in thyroid tissue and in blood from six Graves' hyperthyroidism patients. Following sampling, methimazole starting at 30 mg daily was given to hyperthyroidism patients, and high-dose intravenous methylprednisolone was given to ophthalmopathy patients. TCR Vbeta CDR3 sequencing of 140 or so peripheral blood samples (fewer than 45 ophthalmopathy, roughly 72 hyperthyroidism and approximately 17 progressor patients) is reported in the paper.

The TCR beta CDR3 regions were amplified from RNA transcripts. For the first round of RT-PCR on the TCR CDR3, the HTBI primer set was used together with the Qiagen OneStep RT-PCR kit. Libraries were constructed in a second round of multiplex PCR, after which size selection and purification were performed. Libraries were sequenced paired-end with 100 bp reads on an Illumina HiSeq2000. Concerning the study's data processing: SOAPnuke was used to process the raw data, removing reads that contained adapters or uncalled bases, had a mean Phred below 15, or lacked an exact match to the constant primer or identifier. High-quality paired reads were merged with COPE v1.2.5, and unique nucleotide sequences were defined as clonotypes. Clonotypes were aligned to IMGT TRBV, TRBD and TRBJ reference segments using MiTCR v1.1. Analysis was restricted to V-J combinations with a frequency above 0.0001, which covered 99% to 99.2% of repertoires. The TCS score was defined as F50 (clonal expansion) divided by E x V (chaos), with BLOSUM62-based TCRdist calculated between CDR3 peptides within each V-J. Welch's t-statistics and random forest reduced roughly 530 V-J features to 13, which were used in a naive Bayes classifier (R e1071). TCRdb reworked the public reads: Q25 trimming with fastp, MiXCR clone assembly, productive beta chains retained. A single entry per CDR3 protein holds the most common genes and DNA from its merged rows. The V and J calls and clone size come from TCRdb's table, not from the authors' own analysis. Present in this sample are 400,000 to 550,000 distinct CDR3 sequences, roughly 14% of which were seen just once. Of the sample, around 17% is held by the ten largest clones.

A patient counted as having stable Graves' hyperthyroidism if no progression to ophthalmopathy occurred over 18 months of follow-up. Hyperthyroidism patients were aged 18 to 65 years and newly diagnosed, with disease duration of less than 2 months. Any patient with an uncontrolled infection, another autoimmune disease, pregnancy or lactation was excluded. Diagnoses were based on clinical symptoms, serum thyroxine and TRAb, thyroid ultrasound and orbital computed tomography. PBMCs were separated from roughly 9.6 ml of fresh peripheral blood using Ficoll-Paque density gradient centrifugation. Trizol reagent was used to extract total RNA, and RNA quality was then checked on an Agilent 2100 Bioanalyzer. This clonotype was recorded many times. Its antigen remains unidentified. Qualities for individual bases were not recorded, and no much larger clone is one base off. The CDR3 runs 15 amino acids, cysteine and phenylalanine included. Only the CDR3 part of the read is kept: 45 bases, read in frame from the first base. V drops 5 bases and J drops 8 bases, leaving 21 bases in between.

Beyond this particular receptor, the publication reports: Sample size was not statistically predetermined, and investigators were not blinded to group allocation. A 13 V-J signature model separated ophthalmopathy from stable hyperthyroidism, with nearly 90% sensitivity and about 81% specificity in cross-validation and 80%/75% in testing. Most expanded thyroid clonotypes (frequency above 0.001) were also detected in blood, suggesting blood repertoires may reflect thyroid immune responses. In validation, the model predicted progression to ophthalmopathy with roughly 66% sensitivity and 72.22% specificity, a median of 6.5 months before onset.

The sequencing input was blood. The sequence came from a woman between 18 and 29 years old with Graves' hyperthyroidism. Recombination linked TRBV12-3 or TRBV12-4 to TRBJ1-2, with a weak D call of TRBD1 (5 bases match). The DNA sequence follows: TGTGCCAGCAGTCCTGGGGGGGGAACACTCAGGGGCTACACCTTC. The resulting protein is CASSPGGGTLRGYTF.